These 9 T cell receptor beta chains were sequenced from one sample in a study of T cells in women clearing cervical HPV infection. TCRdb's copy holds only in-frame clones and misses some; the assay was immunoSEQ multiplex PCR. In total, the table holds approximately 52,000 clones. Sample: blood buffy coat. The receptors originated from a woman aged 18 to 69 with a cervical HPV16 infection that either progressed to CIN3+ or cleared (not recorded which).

Here the CDR3 reads CSATQGSEKLFF. The sequenced part of the CDR3 DNA is TGCAGTGCTACGCAGGGGAGTGAAAAA. V gene TRBV20-1 combines with J gene TRBJ1-4, with D perhaps TRBD1 (6 bases). Coverage ceases 3 residues before the CDR3 finishes, and the germline J gene fills in the end. CDR3 length equals 12 residues. The V gene's germline CDR1 is DFQATT and CDR2 SNEGSKA (reference sequence). Trimming pared 4 bases from V and 7 bases from J, leaving 10 bases between.

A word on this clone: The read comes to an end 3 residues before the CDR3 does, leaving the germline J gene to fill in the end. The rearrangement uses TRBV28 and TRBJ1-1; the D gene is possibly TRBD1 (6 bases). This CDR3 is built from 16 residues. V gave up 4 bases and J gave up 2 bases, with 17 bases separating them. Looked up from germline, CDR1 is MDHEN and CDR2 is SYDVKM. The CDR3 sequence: CASSSHGQTVNTEAFF. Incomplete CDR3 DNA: TGTGCCAGCAGTTCCCATGGACAGACAGTAAACACTGAA.

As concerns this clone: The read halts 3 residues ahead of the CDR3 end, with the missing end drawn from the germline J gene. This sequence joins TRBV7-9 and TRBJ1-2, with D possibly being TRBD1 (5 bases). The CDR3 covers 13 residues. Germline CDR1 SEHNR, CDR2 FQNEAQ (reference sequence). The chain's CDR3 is CASSLSGIGGYTF. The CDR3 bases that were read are TGTGCCAGCAGCTTATCAGGGATCGGGGGC.

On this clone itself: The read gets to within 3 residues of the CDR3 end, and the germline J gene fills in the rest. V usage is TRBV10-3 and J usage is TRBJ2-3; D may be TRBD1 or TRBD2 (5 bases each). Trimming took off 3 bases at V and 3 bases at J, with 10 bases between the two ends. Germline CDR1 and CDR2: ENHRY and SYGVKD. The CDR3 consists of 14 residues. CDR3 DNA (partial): TGTGCCATCAGTGACCCCAGGGAGACAGATACG. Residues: CAISDPRETDT. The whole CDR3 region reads CAISDPRETDTQYF.

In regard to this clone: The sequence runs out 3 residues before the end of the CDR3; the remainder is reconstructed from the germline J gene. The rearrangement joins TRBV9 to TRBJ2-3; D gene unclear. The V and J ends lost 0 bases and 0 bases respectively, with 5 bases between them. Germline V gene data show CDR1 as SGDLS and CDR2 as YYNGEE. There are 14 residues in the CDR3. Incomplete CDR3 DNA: TGTGCCAGCAGCGTAGTGTCTAGCACAGATACG. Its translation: CASSVVSSTDT. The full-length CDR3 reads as CASSVVSSTDTQYF.

Partial CDR3 DNA: TGTGCCAGCAGTGCCCGGGGCAGGGGCGAG. Translating it yields CASSARGRGE. The entire CDR3 protein is CASSARGRGEQYF. V gene TRBV6-1 combines with J gene TRBJ2-7; TRBD1 might be the D (6 bases). The observed sequence ends 3 residues before the CDR3 terminus, with the missing tail filled in from the germline J gene. Germline V CDR1 and CDR2: MNHNS, SASEGT. The CDR3 has 13 residues. V was clipped by 4 bases and J by 6 bases, with 13 bases between them.

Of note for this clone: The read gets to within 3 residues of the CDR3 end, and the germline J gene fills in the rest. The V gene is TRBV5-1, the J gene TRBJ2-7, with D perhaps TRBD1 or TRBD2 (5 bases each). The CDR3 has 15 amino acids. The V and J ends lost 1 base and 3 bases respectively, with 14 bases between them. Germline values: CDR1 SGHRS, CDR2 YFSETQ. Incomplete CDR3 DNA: TGCGCCAGCAGCTTGAACGGGAAGGGGCTCTACGAG. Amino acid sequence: CASSLNGKGLYE. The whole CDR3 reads CASSLNGKGLYEQYF.

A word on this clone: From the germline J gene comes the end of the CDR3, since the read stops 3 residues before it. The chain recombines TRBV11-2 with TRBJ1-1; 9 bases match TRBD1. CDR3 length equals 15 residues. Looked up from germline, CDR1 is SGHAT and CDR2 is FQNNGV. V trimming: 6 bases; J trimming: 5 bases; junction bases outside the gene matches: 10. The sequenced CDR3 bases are TGTGCCAGCAGTTTAACAGGGGGCGCGATTACTGAA. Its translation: CASSLTGGAITE. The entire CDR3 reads CASSLTGGAITEAFF. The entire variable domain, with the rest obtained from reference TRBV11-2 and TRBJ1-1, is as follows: EAGVAQSPRYKIIEKRQSVAFWCNPISGHATLYWYQQILGQGPKLLIQFQNNGVVDDSQLPKDRFSAERLKGVDSTLKIQPAKLEDSAVYLCASSLTGGAITEAFFGQGTRLTVV.

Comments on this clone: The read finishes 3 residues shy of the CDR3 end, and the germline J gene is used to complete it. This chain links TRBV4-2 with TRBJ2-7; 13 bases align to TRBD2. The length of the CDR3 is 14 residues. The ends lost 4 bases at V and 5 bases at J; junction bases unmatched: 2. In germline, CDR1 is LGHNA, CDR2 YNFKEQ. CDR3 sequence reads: CASSLGLAGDEQYF. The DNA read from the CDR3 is TGTGCCAGCAGCCTTGGACTAGCGGGGGACGAG.